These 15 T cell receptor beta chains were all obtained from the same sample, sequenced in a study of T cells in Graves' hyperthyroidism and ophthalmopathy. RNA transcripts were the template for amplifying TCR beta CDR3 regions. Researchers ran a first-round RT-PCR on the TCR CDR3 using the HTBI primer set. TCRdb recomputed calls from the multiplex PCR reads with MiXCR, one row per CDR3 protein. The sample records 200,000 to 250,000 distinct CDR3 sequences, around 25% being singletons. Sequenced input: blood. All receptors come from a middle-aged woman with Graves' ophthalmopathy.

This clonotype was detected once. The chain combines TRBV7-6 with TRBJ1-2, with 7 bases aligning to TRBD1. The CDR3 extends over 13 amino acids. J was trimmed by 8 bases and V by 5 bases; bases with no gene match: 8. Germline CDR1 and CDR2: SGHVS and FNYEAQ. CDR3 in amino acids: CASSPTGETGYTF. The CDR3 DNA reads TGTGCCAGCAGCCCCACAGGGGAGACGGGCTACACCTTC.

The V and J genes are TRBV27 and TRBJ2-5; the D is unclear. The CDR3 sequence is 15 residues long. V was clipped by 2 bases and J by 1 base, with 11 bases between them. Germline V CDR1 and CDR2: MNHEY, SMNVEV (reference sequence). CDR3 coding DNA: TGTGCCAGCAGTTTAGGAAGCACGCCCCAAGAGACCCAGTACTTC. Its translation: CASSLGSTPQETQYF.

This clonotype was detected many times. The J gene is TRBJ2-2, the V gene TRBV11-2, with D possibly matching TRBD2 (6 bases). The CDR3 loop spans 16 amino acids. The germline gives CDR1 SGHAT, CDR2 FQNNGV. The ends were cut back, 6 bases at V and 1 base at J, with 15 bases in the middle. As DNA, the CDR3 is TGTGCCAGCAGACCATACGCGGGGTTGAACACCGGGGAGCTGTTTTTT. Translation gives CASRPYAGLNTGELFF.

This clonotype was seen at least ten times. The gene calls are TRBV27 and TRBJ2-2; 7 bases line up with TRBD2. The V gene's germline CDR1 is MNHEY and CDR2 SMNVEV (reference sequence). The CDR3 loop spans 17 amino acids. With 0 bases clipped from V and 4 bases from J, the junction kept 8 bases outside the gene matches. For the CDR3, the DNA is TGTGCCAGCAGTTTATCGACTGCGGGGGAGGTCACCGGGGAGCTGTTTTTT. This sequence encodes CASSLSTAGEVTGELFF.

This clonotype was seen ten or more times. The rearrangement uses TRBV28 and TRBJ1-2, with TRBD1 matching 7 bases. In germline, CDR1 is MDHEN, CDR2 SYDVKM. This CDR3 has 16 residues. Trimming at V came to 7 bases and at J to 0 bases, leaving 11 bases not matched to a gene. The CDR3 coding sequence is TGTGCCAGCACCCCGAGGACAGGTTCAACTAACTATGGCTACACCTTC. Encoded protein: CASTPRTGSTNYGYTF.

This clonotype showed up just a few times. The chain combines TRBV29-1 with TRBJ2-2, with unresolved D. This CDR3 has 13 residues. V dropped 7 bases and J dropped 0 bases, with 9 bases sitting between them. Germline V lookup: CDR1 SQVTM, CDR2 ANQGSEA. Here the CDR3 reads CSARYTNTGELFF. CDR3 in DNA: TGCAGCGCCAGATACACGAACACCGGGGAGCTGTTTTTT.

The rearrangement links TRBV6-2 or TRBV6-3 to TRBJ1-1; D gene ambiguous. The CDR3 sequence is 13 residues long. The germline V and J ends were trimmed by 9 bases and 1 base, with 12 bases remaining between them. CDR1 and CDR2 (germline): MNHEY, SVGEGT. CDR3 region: CASGGRENTEAFF. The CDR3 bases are TGTGCCAGTGGAGGGCGGGAGAACACTGAAGCTTTCTTT.

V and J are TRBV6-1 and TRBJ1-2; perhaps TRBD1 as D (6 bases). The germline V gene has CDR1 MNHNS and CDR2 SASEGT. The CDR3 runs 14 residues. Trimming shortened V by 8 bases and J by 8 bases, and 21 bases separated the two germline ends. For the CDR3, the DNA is TGTGCCAGCTCTACTTCCGGGGGCAACGGGGGCTACACCTTC. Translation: CASSTSGGNGGYTF.

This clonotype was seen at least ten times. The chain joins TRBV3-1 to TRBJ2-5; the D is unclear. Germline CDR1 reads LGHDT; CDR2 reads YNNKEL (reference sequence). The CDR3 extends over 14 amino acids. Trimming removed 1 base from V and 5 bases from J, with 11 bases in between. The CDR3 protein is CASSQAWAGETQYF. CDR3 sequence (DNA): TGTGCCAGCAGCCAAGCTTGGGCTGGGGAGACCCAGTACTTC.

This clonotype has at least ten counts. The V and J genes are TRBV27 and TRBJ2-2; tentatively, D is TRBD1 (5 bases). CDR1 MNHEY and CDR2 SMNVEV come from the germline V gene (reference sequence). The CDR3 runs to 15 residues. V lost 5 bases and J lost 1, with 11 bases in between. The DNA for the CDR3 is TGTGCCAGCAGTCCCTTCACAGGGAACACCGGGGAGCTGTTTTTT. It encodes CASSPFTGNTGELFF.

CDR3 in amino acids: CATSPIGLNSGNTIYF. In DNA form, the CDR3 reads TGTGCCACCAGCCCCATAGGGTTGAATTCTGGAAACACCATATATTTT. The chain carries TRBV15 and TRBJ1-3, with D hard to call. Looked up from germline, CDR1 is LNHNV and CDR2 is YYDKDF (reference sequence). This CDR3 spans 16 amino acids. V shed 5 bases and J shed 1 base, with 15 bases lying between them.

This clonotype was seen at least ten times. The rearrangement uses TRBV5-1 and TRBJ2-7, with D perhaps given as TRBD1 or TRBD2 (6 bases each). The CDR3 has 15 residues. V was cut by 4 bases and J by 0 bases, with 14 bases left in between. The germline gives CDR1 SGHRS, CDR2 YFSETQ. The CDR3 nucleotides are TGCGCCAGCAGCCAGAAGGGGGGCACCTCCTACGAGCAGTACTTC. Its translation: CASSQKGGTSYEQYF.

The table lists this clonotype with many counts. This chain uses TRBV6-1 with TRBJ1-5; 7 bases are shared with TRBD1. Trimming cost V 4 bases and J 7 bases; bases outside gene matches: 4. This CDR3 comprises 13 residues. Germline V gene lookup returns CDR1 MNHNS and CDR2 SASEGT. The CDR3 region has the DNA TGTGCCAGCAGTGGACAGGGCCGGCAGCCCCAGCATTTT. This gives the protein CASSGQGRQPQHF.

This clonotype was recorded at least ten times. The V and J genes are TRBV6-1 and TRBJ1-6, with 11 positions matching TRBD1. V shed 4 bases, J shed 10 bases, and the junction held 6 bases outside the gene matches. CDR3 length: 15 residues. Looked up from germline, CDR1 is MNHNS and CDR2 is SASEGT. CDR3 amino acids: CASSGWDRGSSPLHF. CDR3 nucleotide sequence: TGTGCCAGCAGTGGTTGGGACAGGGGGTCATCACCCCTCCACTTT.

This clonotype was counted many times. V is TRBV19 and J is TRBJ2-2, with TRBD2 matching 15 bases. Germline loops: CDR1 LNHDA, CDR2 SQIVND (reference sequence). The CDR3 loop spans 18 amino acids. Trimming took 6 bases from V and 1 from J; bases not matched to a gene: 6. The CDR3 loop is CASSRTSGRAENTGELFF. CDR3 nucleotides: TGTGCCAGTAGCAGGACTAGCGGGAGGGCCGAGAACACCGGGGAGCTGTTTTTT. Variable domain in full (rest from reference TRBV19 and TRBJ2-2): DGGITQSPKYLFRKEGQNVTLSCEQNLNHDAMYWYRQDPGQGLRLIYYSQIVNDFQKGDIAEGYSVSREKKESFPLTVTSAQKNPTAFYLCASSRTSGRAENTGELFFGEGSRLTVL.